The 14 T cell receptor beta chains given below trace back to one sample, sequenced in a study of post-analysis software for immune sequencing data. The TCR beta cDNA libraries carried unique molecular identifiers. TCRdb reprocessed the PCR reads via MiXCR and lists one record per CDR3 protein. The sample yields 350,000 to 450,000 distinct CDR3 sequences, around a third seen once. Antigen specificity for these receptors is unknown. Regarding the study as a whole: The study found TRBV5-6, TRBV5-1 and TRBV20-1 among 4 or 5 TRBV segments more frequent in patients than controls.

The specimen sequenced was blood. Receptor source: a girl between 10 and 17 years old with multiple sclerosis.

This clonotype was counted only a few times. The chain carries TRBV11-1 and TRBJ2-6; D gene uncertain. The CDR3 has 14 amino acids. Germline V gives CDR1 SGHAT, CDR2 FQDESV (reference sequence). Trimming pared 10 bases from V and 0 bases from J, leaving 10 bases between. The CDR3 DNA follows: TGTGCCACAGGACGTAGCTCTGGGGCCAACGTCCTGACTTTC. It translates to CATGRSSGANVLTF.

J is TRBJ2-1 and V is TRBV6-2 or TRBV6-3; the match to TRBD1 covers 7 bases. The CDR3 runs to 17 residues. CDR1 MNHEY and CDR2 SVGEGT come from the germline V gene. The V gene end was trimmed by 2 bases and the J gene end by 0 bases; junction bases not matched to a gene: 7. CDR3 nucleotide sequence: TGTGCCAGCAGTTACACCCTGACAGGGAGCTCCTACAATGAGCAGTTCTTC. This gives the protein CASSYTLTGSSYNEQFF.

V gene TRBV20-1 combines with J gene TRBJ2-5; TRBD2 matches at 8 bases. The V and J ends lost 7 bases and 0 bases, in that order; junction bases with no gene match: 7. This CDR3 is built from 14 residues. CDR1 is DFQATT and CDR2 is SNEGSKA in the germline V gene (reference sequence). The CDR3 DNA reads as TGCAGTGTTACCGGGACTAGAAACCAAGAGACCCAGTACTTC. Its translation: CSVTGTRNQETQYF.

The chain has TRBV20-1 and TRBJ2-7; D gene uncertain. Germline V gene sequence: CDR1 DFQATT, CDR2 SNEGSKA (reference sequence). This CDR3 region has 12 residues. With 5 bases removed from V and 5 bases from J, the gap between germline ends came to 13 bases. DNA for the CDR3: TGCAGTGCTCAAACCGACCCCCACGAGCAGTACTTC. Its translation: CSAQTDPHEQYF.

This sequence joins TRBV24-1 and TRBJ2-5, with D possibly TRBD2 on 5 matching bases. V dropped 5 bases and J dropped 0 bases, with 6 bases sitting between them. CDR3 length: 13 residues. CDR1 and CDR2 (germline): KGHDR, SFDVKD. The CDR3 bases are TGTGCCACCAGTGGAGGGCACCAAGAGACCCAGTACTTC. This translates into CATSGGHQETQYF.

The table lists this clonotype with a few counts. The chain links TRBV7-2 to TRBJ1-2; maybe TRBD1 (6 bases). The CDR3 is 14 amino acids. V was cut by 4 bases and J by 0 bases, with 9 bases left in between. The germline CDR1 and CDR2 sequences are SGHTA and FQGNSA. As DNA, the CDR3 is TGTGCCAGCAGCTCCGGACAGCCTAACTATGGCTACACCTTC. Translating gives CASSSGQPNYGYTF. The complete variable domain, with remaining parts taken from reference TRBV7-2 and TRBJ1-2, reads GAGVSQSPSNKVTEKGKDVELRCDPISGHTALYWYRQSLGQGLEFLIYFQGNSAPDKSGLPSDRFSAERTGGSVSTLTIQRTQQEDSAVYLCASSSGQPNYGYTFGSGTRLTVV.

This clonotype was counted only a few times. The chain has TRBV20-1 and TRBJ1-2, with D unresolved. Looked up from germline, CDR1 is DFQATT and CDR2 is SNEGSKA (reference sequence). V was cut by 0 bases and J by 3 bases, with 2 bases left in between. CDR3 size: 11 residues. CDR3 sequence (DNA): TGCAGTGCTAGAGAAGACTATGGCTACACCTTC. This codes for CSAREDYGYTF.

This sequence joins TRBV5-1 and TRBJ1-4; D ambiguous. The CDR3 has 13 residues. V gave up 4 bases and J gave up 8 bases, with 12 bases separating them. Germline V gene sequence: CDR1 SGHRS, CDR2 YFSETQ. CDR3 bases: TGCGCCAGCAGCATTGGACCCGAAGAAAAACTGTTTTTT. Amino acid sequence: CASSIGPEEKLFF.

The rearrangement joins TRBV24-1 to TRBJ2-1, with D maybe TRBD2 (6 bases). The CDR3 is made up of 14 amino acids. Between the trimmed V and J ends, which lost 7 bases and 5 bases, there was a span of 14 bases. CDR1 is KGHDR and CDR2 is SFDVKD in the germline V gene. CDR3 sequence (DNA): TGTGCCACCAGAGATACGGGGGAGCACAATGAGCAGTTCTTC. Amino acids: CATRDTGEHNEQFF.

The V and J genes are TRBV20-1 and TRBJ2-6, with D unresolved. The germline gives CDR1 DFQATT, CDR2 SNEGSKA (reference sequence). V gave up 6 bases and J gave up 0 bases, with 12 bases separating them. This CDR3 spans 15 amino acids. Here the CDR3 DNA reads TGCAGTGCCACCCGGGCTAACTCTGGGGCCAACGTCCTGACTTTC. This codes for CSATRANSGANVLTF.

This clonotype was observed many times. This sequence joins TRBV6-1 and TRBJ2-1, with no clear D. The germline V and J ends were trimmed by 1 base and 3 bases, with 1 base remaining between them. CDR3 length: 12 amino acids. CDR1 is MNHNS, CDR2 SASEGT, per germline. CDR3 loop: CASSEDYNEQFF. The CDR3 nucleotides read TGTGCCAGCAGTGAAGACTACAATGAGCAGTTCTTC.

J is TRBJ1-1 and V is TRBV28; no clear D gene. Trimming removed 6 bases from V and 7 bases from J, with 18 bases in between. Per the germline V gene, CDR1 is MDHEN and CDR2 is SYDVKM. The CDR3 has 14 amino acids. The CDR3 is CASSIWWGVNEAFF. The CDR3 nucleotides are TGTGCCAGCAGCATTTGGTGGGGTGTAAATGAAGCTTTCTTT. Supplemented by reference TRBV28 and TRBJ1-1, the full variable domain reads DVKVTQSSRYLVKRTGEKVFLECVQDMDHENMFWYRQDPGLGLRLIYFSYDVKMKEKGDIPEGYSVSREKKERFSLILESASTNQTSMYLCASSIWWGVNEAFFGQGTRLTVV.

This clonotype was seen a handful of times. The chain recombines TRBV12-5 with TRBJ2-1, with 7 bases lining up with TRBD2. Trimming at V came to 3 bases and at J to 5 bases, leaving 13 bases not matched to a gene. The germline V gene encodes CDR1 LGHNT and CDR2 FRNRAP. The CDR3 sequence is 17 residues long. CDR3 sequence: CASGFPQRGVGNNEQFF. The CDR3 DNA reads TGTGCTAGTGGTTTTCCTCAGCGGGGCGTCGGCAACAATGAGCAGTTCTTC. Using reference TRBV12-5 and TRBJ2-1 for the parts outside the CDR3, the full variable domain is DARVTQTPRHKVTEMGQEVTMRCQPILGHNTVFWYRQTMMQGLELLAYFRNRAPLDDSGMPKDRFSAEMPDATLATLKIQPSEPRDSAVYFCASGFPQRGVGNNEQFFGPGTRLTVL.

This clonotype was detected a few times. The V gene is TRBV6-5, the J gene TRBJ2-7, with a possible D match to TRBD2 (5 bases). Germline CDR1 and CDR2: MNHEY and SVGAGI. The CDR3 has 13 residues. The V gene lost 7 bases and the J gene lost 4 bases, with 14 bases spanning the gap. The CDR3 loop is CASTAGTGYEQYF. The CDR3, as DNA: TGTGCCAGCACCGCAGGAACGGGATACGAGCAGTACTTC.